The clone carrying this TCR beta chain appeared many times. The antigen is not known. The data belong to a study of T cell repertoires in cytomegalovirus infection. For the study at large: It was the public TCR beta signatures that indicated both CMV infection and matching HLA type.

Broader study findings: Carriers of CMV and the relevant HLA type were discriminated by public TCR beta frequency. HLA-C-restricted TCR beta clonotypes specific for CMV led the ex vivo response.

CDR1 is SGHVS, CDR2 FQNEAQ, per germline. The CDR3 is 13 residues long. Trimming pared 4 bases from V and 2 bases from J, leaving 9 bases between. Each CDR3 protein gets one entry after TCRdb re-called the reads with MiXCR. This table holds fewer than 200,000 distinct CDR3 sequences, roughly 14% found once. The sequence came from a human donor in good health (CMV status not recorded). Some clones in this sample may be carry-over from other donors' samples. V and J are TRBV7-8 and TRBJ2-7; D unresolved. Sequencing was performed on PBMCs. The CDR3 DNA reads TGTGCCAGCAGCTCTTCCCAGGCCTACGAGCAGTACTTC. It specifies CASSSSQAYEQYF.